These 15 T cell receptor beta chains were all obtained from the same sample, sequenced in a study of CD8 T cells in Susac syndrome. Reverse transcription of about 0.5 to 1 ug RNA was carried out with random hexamers. Each CDR3 protein gets one entry after TCRdb re-called the immunoSEQ multiplex PCR reads with MiXCR. The sample holds some 180,000 distinct CDR3 sequences, about 95% seen once. The source material was CD4+ T cells from PBMCs. The receptors derive from a human donor with Susac syndrome.

The chain joins TRBV13 to TRBJ2-3; 8 positions match TRBD2. Germline V lookup: CDR1 PRHDT, CDR2 FYEKMQ (reference sequence). The CDR3 sequence is 16 residues long. With V trimmed by 6 bases and J by 4 bases, 12 bases remained unmatched. The DNA of the CDR3 is TGTGCCAGCAGGCCTCCGGGACTAGTGGTTGCAGATACGCAGTATTTT. Residues: CASRPPGLVVADTQYF.

The chain couples TRBV30 to TRBJ1-1; D is uncertain. This CDR3 is 17 amino acids long. Trimming removed 4 bases from V and 0 bases from J, with 21 bases in between. Germline CDR1 GTSNPN, CDR2 SVGIG (reference sequence). CDR3 sequence reads: CAWNMHAGDTVNTEAFF. In DNA, the CDR3 is TGTGCCTGGAATATGCACGCCGGCGACACGGTGAACACTGAAGCTTTCTTT.

V is TRBV5-1 and J is TRBJ1-6, with D unclear. The CDR3 totals 13 residues. Per germline, CDR1 SGHRS and CDR2 YFSETQ. The V end lost 4 bases, the J end lost 10 bases, and 12 bases lay between the germline ends. CDR3 sequence reads: CASSPDPWSPLHF. The CDR3 nucleotides are TGCGCCAGCAGCCCAGATCCGTGGTCACCCCTCCACTTT.

The V and J genes are TRBV20-1 and TRBJ2-7; D is perhaps TRBD2 (6 bases). V lost 3 bases to trimming and J lost 6 bases, with 15 bases between them. This CDR3 region has 13 residues. In germline, CDR1 is DFQATT, CDR2 SNEGSKA (reference sequence). CDR3 in DNA: TGCAGTGCTAGGGAGGGTAGCCTTTCCGAGCAGTACTTC. It is translated as CSAREGSLSEQYF.

In this sample, this clonotype turned up once. The chain is built from TRBV21-1 and TRBJ2-3; TRBD2 was called by the table and not checked on the DNA. TRBV21-1 is flagged as a pseudogene. This CDR3 spans 18 amino acids. CDR3 in DNA: TGTGCCAGCAGCAAAGCGACCGGGACTAGCGGGCGCACAGATACGCAGTATTTT. Its protein product is CASSKATGTSGRTDTQYF.

This chain joins TRBV5-1 and TRBJ1-2, with 10 bases identical to TRBD1. This CDR3 has 14 amino acids. Germline CDR1 SGHRS, CDR2 YFSETQ. J lost 6 bases, V lost 5 bases, and 7 bases had no gene match. The CDR3 reads CASSYTGTGDGYTF. The CDR3 coding sequence is TGCGCCAGCAGTTACACCGGGACAGGGGATGGCTACACCTTC.

The chain uses TRBV14 and TRBJ2-7; D uncertain. Germline loops: CDR1 SGHDN, CDR2 FVKESK. The V end was cut by 0 bases, the J end by 5 bases, with 8 bases between. The CDR3 loop spans 13 amino acids. CDR3 nucleotides: TGTGCCAGCAGCCAAGATGTCAGCGACGAGCAGTACTTC. It codes for CASSQDVSDEQYF.

V is TRBV3-1 and J is TRBJ1-1, with 8 bases aligning to TRBD1. CDR1 is LGHDT, CDR2 YNNKEL, per germline (reference sequence). The CDR3 is 12 residues long. The V gene end was trimmed by 6 bases and the J gene end by 4 bases; junction bases not matched to a gene: 1. This chain's CDR3 is CASRQGATEAFF. DNA of the CDR3: TGTGCCAGCAGGCAGGGGGCCACTGAAGCTTTCTTT.

This chain uses TRBV20-1 with TRBJ1-2, with TRBD1 as a possible D gene (6 bases). This CDR3 has 15 amino acids. The V gene lost 3 bases and the J gene lost 2 bases, with 16 bases spanning the gap. Germline CDR1 and CDR2: DFQATT and SNEGSKA (reference sequence). CDR3 nucleotides: TGCAGTGCTAGGTCCCCGGACAGACCAAACTATGGCTACACCTTC. This encodes CSARSPDRPNYGYTF.

The chain recombines TRBV5-1 with TRBJ2-1; 7 bases line up with TRBD1. V lost 3 bases and J lost 0; bases outside the gene matches: 6. The germline V gene encodes CDR1 SGHRS and CDR2 YFSETQ. This CDR3 region has 16 residues. In DNA, the CDR3 is TGCGCCAGCAGCTCGTTAACAGGGGTCTCCTACAATGAGCAGTTCTTC. Residues: CASSSLTGVSYNEQFF.

The chain combines TRBV28 with TRBJ2-5; weak D call: TRBD1 (5 bases). The V and J ends lost 3 bases and 1 base respectively, with 9 bases between them. Germline values: CDR1 MDHEN, CDR2 SYDVKM. The CDR3 spans 14 residues. The CDR3 protein is CASSFRQTQETQYF. CDR3 bases: TGTGCCAGCAGTTTTCGACAGACCCAAGAGACCCAGTACTTC. Full variable domain (missing parts from reference TRBV28 and TRBJ2-5): DVKVTQSSRYLVKRTGEKVFLECVQDMDHENMFWYRQDPGLGLRLIYFSYDVKMKEKGDIPEGYSVSREKKERFSLILESASTNQTSMYLCASSFRQTQETQYFGPGTRLLVL.

The rearrangement joins TRBV15 to TRBJ1-4; D possibly corresponds to TRBD1 (5 bases). Germline-derived CDR1 and CDR2 are LNHNV and YYDKDF (reference sequence). The CDR3 consists of 14 residues. Between the trimmed V and J ends, which lost 5 bases and 5 bases, there was a span of 12 bases. The CDR3 sequence: CATSRTGLNEKLFF. In DNA form, the CDR3 reads TGTGCCACCAGCCGCACGGGGCTCAATGAAAAACTGTTTTTT.

The chain combines TRBV29-1 with TRBJ1-2; the D gene is possibly TRBD1 (6 bases). The CDR3 spans 12 residues. Trimming shortened V by 5 bases and J by 5 bases, and 12 bases separated the two germline ends. The germline V gene encodes CDR1 SQVTM and CDR2 ANQGSEA. CDR3 nucleotides: TGCAGCGTTCAGGGGATCGAATATGGCTACACCTTC. Its translation is CSVQGIEYGYTF.

The chain joins TRBV25-1 to TRBJ2-3, with D perhaps given as TRBD1 or TRBD2 (5 bases each). The germline V gene encodes CDR1 MGHDK and CDR2 SYGVNS. V lost 6 bases and J lost 5, with 18 bases in between. The CDR3 is made up of 15 amino acids. The CDR3 sequence: CASRSGGPSGDTQYF. In DNA, the CDR3 is TGTGCCAGCAGGTCTGGGGGTCCAAGCGGAGATACGCAGTATTTT.

This clonotype was counted a few times. The rearrangement uses TRBV3-1 and TRBJ2-7, with D unresolved. V was trimmed by 3 bases and J by 1 base, leaving 7 bases between them. CDR3 length equals 13 residues. The germline V gene encodes CDR1 LGHDT and CDR2 YNNKEL (reference sequence). CDR3 in DNA: TGTGCCAGCAGCCAGACGGATTCCTACGAGCAGTACTTC. Residues: CASSQTDSYEQYF.